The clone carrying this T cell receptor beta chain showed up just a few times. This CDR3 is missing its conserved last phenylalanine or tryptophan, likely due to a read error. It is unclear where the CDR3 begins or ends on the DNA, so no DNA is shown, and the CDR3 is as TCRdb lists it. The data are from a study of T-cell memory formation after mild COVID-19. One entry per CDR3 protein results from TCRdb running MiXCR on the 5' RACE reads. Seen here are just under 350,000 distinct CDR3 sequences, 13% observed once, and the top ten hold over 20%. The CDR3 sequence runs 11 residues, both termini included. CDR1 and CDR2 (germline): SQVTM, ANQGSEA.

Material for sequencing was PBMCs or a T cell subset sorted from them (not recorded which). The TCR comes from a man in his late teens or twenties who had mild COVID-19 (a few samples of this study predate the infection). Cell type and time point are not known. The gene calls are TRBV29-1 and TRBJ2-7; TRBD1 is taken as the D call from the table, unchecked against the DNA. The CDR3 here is CSVPDRGGLRI.